This T cell receptor (beta chain) was sequenced for a study of technical replicates of blood from several donors. V shed 5 bases and J shed 9 bases, with 14 bases lying between them. This CDR3 is built from 13 residues. Germline assignment: CDR1 SEHNR and CDR2 FQNEAQ (reference sequence). Measured with immunoSEQ multiplex PCR; TCRdb has only the in-frame clones, and not every one. The sample records approximately 81,000 clones, around four fifths being singletons. The specimen was PBMCs. This TCR derives from a human donor in good health. Some clones in this sample may be carry-over from other donors' samples. The chain employs TRBV7-9 and TRBJ2-1; no firm D call. CDR3 sequence: CASSRGLVAEQFF. DNA for the CDR3: TGTGCCAGCAGCCGCGGCCTAGTGGCTGAGCAGTTCTTC.